The text below deals with one T cell receptor (beta chain). Its cognate antigen is unknown. This sample was included in a study of cytomegalovirus exposure and HLA in healthy donors. Germline lookup yields CDR1 ENHRY and CDR2 SYGVKD. This CDR3 spans 14 amino acids. With 8 bases clipped from V and 3 bases from J, the junction kept 8 bases outside the gene matches. Primers: 60 Vbeta forward and 13 Jbeta reverse. Data came from immunoSEQ multiplex PCR; TCRdb stores just in-frame clones and leaves some out. Of around 210,000 clones listed, around 75% are singletons. General observations from the study: Cytomegalovirus association was assigned to about 150 TCR beta chains. The sole available immune exposure information was CMV serostatus. As a later analysis showed, a missense DCLRE1C variant was linked to trimming of TCR beta V- and J-genes.

Sequenced material: PBMCs. This rearrangement joins TRBV10-3 to TRBJ2-7; 9 bases align to TRBD2. This clonotype was sampled from a male donor in good health and CMV-seropositive. CDR3: CAISAASGNYEQYF. The CDR3 coding sequence is TGTGCCATCTCTGCGGCTAGCGGGAACTACGAGCAGTACTTC.